Presented here are 7 T cell receptor beta chains from one specimen sequenced in a study of shared clonotypes between healthy human individuals. Sequencing used immunoSEQ multiplex PCR; TCRdb keeps in-frame clones, though not all of them. The data hold roughly 2 million clones, with approximately 96% observed a single time. Specimen: naive CD4+ T cells sorted from blood. Subset in this sample: CD45RA+ positively selected. The receptor set was obtained from a man aged 18 to 30 in good health.

The chain joins TRBV5-6 to TRBJ2-5; D gene unclear. Germline lookup yields CDR1 SGHDT and CDR2 YYEEEE. Trimming cost V 3 bases and J 1 base, with 10 bases left between them. The CDR3 runs to 14 residues. The CDR3 is CASSSSRSQETQYF. CDR3 in DNA: TGTGCCAGCAGCTCGAGCAGGAGCCAAGAGACCCAGTACTTC. The full variable domain, its missing parts supplied by reference TRBV5-6 and TRBJ2-5, is DAGVTQSPTHLIKTRGQQVTLRCSPKSGHDTVSWYQQALGQGPQFIFQYYEEEERQRGNFPDRFSGHQFPNYSSELNVNALLLGDSALYLCASSSSRSQETQYFGPGTRLLVL.

A word on this clone: Other DNA sequences in the same sample also yield this CDR3. The chain links TRBV7-2 to TRBJ1-5, with no clear D. V dropped 4 bases and J dropped 0 bases, with 10 bases sitting between them. The germline V gene encodes CDR1 SGHTA and CDR2 FQGNSA. The CDR3 has 15 amino acids. This chain's CDR3 is CASSSDGYSNQPQHF. In DNA, the CDR3 is TGTGCCAGCAGCTCGGACGGGTATAGCAATCAGCCCCAGCATTTT. The full variable domain, rest sourced from reference TRBV7-2 and TRBJ1-5, is GAGVSQSPSNKVTEKGKDVELRCDPISGHTALYWYRQSLGQGLEFLIYFQGNSAPDKSGLPSDRFSAERTGGSVSTLTIQRTQQEDSAVYLCASSSDGYSNQPQHFGDGTRLSIL.

This chain connects TRBV18 to TRBJ1-6, with a possible D match to TRBD1 (5 bases). Germline CDR1 is KGHSH and CDR2 is LQKENI. The CDR3 runs 13 residues. V was shortened by 2 bases and J by 8 bases, with 7 bases between the two germline ends. The CDR3 DNA sequence: TGTGCCAGCTCACCATCCAGGGATTCACCCCTCCACTTT. As protein: CASSPSRDSPLHF.

This clone was seen once. The chain is built from TRBV5-1 and TRBJ2-5; either TRBD1 or TRBD2 may fit D (7 bases each). V was trimmed by 4 bases and J by 4 bases, leaving 14 bases between them. The CDR3 totals 14 residues. Germline lookup yields CDR1 SGHRS and CDR2 YFSETQ. The chain's CDR3 is CASSRGDSGETQYF. The CDR3 DNA sequence: TGCGCCAGCAGCCGGGGGGACAGCGGAGAGACCCAGTACTTC.

In regard to this clone: Other DNA sequences of this sample code for an identical CDR3. The rearrangement joins TRBV30 to TRBJ2-3; unclear D gene. The CDR3 totals 11 residues. Germline CDR1 GTSNPN, CDR2 SVGIG (reference sequence). V was pared by 1 base and J by 4 bases, with 3 bases between. The DNA of the CDR3 is TGTGCCTGGAGTGGGGCAGATACGCAGTATTTT. Protein product: CAWSGADTQYF.

This clone was seen a single time. The chain recombines TRBV9 with TRBJ1-4, with D hard to call. V gave up 4 bases and J gave up 0 bases, with 10 bases separating them. Germline V gene lookup returns CDR1 SGDLS and CDR2 YYNGEE. The CDR3 is 15 amino acids. CDR3 amino acids: CASSLDGATNEKLFF. The DNA of the CDR3 is TGTGCCAGCAGCCTAGACGGTGCAACTAATGAAAAACTGTTTTTT. Variable domain in full (rest from reference TRBV9 and TRBJ1-4): DSGVTQTPKHLITATGQRVTLRCSPRSGDLSVYWYQQSLDQGLQFLIQYYNGEERAKGNILERFSAQQFPDLHSELNLSSLELGDSALYFCASSLDGATNEKLFFGSGTQLSVL.

This chain links TRBV7-3 with TRBJ2-3; TRBD2 agrees at 9 bases. After removal of 4 bases from V and 4 bases from J, the junction contained 0 bases not matched to a gene. The CDR3 sequence is 13 residues long. The germline CDR1 and CDR2 sequences are SGHTA and FQGTGA. This chain's CDR3 is CASSSSGADTQYF. The DNA for the CDR3 is TGTGCCAGCAGCTCTAGCGGGGCAGATACGCAGTATTTT. The complete variable domain, with remaining parts taken from reference TRBV7-3 and TRBJ2-3, reads GAGVSQTPSNKVTEKGKYVELRCDPISGHTALYWYRQSLGQGPEFLIYFQGTGAADDSGLPNDRFFAVRPEGSVSTLKIQRTERGDSAVYLCASSSSGADTQYFGPGTRLTVL.